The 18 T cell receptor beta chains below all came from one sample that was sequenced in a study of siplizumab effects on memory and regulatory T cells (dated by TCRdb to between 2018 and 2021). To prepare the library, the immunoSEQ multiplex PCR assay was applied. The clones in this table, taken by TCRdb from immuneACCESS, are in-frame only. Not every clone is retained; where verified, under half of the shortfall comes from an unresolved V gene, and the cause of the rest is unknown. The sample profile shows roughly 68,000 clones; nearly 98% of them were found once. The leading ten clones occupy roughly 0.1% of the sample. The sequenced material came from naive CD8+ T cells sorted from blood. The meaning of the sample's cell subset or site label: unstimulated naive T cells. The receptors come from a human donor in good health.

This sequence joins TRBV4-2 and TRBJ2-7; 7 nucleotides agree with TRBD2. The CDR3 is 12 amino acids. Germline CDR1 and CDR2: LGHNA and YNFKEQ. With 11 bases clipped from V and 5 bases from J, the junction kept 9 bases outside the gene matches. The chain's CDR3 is CASKGGDHEQYF. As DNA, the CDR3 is TGTGCCTCTAAGGGAGGGGATCACGAGCAGTACTTC.

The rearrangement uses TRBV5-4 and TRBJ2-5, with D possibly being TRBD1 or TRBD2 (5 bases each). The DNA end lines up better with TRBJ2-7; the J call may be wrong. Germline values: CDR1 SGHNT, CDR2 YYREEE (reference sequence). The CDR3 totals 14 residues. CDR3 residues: CASRAGGSSYEQYF. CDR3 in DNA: TGTGCCAGCAGAGCTGGGGGAAGCTCCTACGAGCAGTACTTC.

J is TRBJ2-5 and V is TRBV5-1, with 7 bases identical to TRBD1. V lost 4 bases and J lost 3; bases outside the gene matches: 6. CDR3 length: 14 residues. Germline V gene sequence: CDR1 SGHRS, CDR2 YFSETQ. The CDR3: CASSIGTVKETQYF. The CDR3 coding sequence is TGCGCCAGCAGCATCGGGACAGTTAAAGAGACCCAGTACTTC.

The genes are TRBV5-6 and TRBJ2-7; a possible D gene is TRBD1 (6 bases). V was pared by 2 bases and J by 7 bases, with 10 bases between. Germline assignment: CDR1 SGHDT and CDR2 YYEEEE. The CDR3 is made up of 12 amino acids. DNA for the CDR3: TGTGCCAGCAGCTTTACAGGGAGAGAGCAGTACTTC. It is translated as CASSFTGREQYF.

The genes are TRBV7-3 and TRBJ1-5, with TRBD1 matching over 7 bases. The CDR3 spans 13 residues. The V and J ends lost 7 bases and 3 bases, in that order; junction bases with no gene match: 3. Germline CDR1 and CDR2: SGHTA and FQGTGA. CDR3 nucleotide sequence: TGTGCCAGCATCGACAGGGACAATCAGCCCCAGCATTTT. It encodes CASIDRDNQPQHF. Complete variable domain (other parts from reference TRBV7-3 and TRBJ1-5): GAGVSQTPSNKVTEKGKYVELRCDPISGHTALYWYRQSLGQGPEFLIYFQGTGAADDSGLPNDRFFAVRPEGSVSTLKIQRTERGDSAVYLCASIDRDNQPQHFGDGTRLSIL.

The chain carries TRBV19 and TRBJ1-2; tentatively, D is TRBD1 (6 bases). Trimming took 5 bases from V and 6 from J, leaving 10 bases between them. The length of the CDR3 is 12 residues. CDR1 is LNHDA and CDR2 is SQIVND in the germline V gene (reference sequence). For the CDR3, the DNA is TGTGCCAGTAGTCCGGACAGCAATGGCTACACCTTC. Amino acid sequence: CASSPDSNGYTF.

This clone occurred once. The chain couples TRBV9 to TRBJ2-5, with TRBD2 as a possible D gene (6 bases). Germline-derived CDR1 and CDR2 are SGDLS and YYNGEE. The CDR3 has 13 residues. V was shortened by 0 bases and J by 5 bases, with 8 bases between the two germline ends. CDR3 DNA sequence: TGTGCCAGCAGCGTAGGGGGAGGCGAGACCCAGTACTTC. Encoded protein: CASSVGGGETQYF. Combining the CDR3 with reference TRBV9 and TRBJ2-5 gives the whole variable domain DSGVTQTPKHLITATGQRVTLRCSPRSGDLSVYWYQQSLDQGLQFLIQYYNGEERAKGNILERFSAQQFPDLHSELNLSSLELGDSALYFCASSVGGGETQYFGPGTRLLVL.

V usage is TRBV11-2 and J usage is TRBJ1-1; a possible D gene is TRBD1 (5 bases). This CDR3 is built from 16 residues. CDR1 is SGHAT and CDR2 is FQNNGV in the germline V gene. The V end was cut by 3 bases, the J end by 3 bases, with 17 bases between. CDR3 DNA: TGTGCCAGCAGCTTTATGGGGGGTCTTCGGGACACTGAAGCTTTCTTT. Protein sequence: CASSFMGGLRDTEAFF.

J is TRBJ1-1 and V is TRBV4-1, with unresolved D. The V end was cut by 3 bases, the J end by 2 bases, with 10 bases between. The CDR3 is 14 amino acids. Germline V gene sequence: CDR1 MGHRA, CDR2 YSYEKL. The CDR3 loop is CASSHPDTNTEAFF. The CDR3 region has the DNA TGCGCCAGCAGCCATCCCGACACAAACACTGAAGCTTTCTTT.

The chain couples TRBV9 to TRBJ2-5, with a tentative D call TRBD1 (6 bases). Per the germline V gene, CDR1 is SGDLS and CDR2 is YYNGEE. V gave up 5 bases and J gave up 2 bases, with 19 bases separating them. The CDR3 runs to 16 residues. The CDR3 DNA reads TGTGCCAGCAGTATCAATACAGCAGGGGAACAAGAGACCCAGTACTTC. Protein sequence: CASSINTAGEQETQYF.

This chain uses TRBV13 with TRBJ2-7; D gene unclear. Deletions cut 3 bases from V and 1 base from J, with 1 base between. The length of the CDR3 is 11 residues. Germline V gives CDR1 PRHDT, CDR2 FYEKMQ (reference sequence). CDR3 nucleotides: TGTGCCAGCAGCTTTTCCTACGAGCAGTACTTC. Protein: CASSFSYEQYF.

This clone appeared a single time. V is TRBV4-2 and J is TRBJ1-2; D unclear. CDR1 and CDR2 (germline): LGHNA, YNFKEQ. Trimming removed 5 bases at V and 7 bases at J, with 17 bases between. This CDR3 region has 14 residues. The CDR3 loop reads CASSSVGVLFGYTF. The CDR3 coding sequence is TGTGCCAGCAGCTCCGTTGGGGTTTTGTTTGGCTACACCTTC.

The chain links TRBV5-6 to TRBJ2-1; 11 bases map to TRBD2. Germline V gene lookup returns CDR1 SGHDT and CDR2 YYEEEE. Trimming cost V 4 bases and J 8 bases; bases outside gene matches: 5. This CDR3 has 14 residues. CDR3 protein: CASSDGTSGDEQFF. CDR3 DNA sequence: TGTGCCAGCAGCGACGGGACTAGCGGCGATGAGCAGTTCTTC.

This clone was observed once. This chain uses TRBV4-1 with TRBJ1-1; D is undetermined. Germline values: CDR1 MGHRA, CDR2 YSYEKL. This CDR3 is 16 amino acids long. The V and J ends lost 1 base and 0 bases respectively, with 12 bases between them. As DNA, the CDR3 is TGCGCCAGCAGCCAAGCTGGGCTCGGCCTGAACACTGAAGCTTTCTTT. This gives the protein CASSQAGLGLNTEAFF.

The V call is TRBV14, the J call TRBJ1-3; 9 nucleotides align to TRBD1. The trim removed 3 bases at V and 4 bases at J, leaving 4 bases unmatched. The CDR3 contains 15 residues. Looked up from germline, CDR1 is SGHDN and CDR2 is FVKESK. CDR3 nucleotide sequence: TGTGCCAGCAGCCAGGACAGGGGATTCGGAAACACCATATATTTT. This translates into CASSQDRGFGNTIYF.

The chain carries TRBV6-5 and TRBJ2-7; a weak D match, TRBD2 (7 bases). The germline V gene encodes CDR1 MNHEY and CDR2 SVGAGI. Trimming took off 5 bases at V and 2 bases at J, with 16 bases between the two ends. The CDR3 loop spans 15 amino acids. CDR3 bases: TGTGCCAGCAGTCAATGGGGGGGGGCACCCTACGAGCAGTACTTC. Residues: CASSQWGGAPYEQYF.

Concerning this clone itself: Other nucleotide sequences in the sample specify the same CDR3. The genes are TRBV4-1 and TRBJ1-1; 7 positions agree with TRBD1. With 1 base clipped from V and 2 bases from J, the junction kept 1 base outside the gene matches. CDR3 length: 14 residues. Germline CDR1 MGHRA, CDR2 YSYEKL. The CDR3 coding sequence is TGCGCCAGCAGCCAAGGACAGGGCAACACTGAAGCTTTCTTT. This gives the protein CASSQGQGNTEAFF.

CDR3 sequence reads: CASRLNSPLHF. CDR3 DNA sequence: TGTGCCAGCAGATTAAATTCACCCCTCCACTTT. This sequence joins TRBV28 and TRBJ1-6, with D unclear. V was clipped by 6 bases and J by 7 bases, with 4 bases between them. Germline values: CDR1 MDHEN, CDR2 SYDVKM. The CDR3 extends over 11 amino acids.